Listed below are T cell receptor beta chains from one sample, sequenced in a study of blood T cell repertoires in COVID-19. Produced via immunoSEQ multiplex PCR; TCRdb's table is partial and in-frame only. The sample records about 45,000 clones, about 86% being singletons. Sample: peripheral blood. These receptors all come from a woman of 80 years or more with acute or convalescent COVID-19. Each CDR3 is given with its conserved first and last residue. The D gene is left open where the match is weak. Only some rows state a clone size, as once, few, many or a class for expanded clones.

>NA|12|TRBD1|TRBV7-9|TRBJ1-2
TGTGCCAGCAGCGGGACAGGGGTCGGCTACACCTTC
CASSGTGVGYTF
>NA|16|TRBD2|TRBV10-2|TRBJ2-1
TGCGCCAGCAGTGAGCCCCGGACTAGCGGGTACAATGAGCAGTTCTTC
CASSEPRTSGYNEQFF
>NA|15|TRBD1|TRBV5-8|TRBJ1-2
TGTGCCAGCAGATCCACCGGGACAGTTCCCGGTGGCTACACCTTC
CASRSTGTVPGGYTF
>NA|13|NA|TRBV18|TRBJ2-3
TGTGCCAGCTCACCACATTCGGGGGATACGCAGTATTTT
CASSPHSGDTQYF
>NA|11|NA|TRBV29-1|TRBJ2-1
TGCAGCGTCGAGCTCGGCAATGAGCAGTTCTTC
CSVELGNEQFF
>NA|14|TRBD1|TRBV2|TRBJ2-7
TGTGCCAGCAGTGAAGGGGGACAGGGCGGCGAGCAGTACTTC
CASSEGGQGGEQYF
>medium-sized|13|NA|TRBV9|TRBJ1-2
TGTGCCAGCAGCCCTCAGGGGTCCTATGGCTACACCTTC
CASSPQGSYGYTF
>NA|15|NA|TRBV18|TRBJ1-1
TGTGCCAGCTCACCACAACCAGGGGAGCTCACTGAAGCTTTCTTT
CASSPQPGELTEAFF
>once|16|TRBD1|TRBV6-5|TRBJ1-2
TGTGCCAGCAGTTACTCGACAGGGGGCAAGGACTATGGCTACACCTTC
CASSYSTGGKDYGYTF
>NA|17|TRBD1|TRBV2|TRBJ2-2
TGTGCCAGCAGTGAACCAAGGGACAGTCTGAACACCGGGGAGCTGTTTTTT
CASSEPRDSLNTGELFF
>NA|15|TRBD1|TRBV6-6|TRBJ1-2
TGTGCCAGCAGTTACCTTGGGACAGCATCCTATGGCTACACCTTC
CASSYLGTASYGYTF
>NA|14|NA|TRBV24-1|TRBJ1-1
TGTGCCACCGAATTGACAGGTATGAACACTGAAGCTTTCTTT
CATELTGMNTEAFF
>NA|14|NA|TRBV29-1|TRBJ2-7
TGCAGCCCAGGGCTATGCAGGGAAACTTGCGAGCAGTACTTC
CSPGLCRETCEQYF
>NA|14|NA|TRBV27|TRBJ2-3
TGTGCCAGCAGTTTCGTAATGGCTTCAGATACGCAGTATTTT
CASSFVMASDTQYF
>NA|14|NA|TRBV3-1/TRBV3-2|TRBJ1-5
TGTGCCAGCAGCCAAGGAACCAGGGATCAGCCCCAGCATTTT
CASSQGTRDQPQHF
>NA|13|TRBD1|TRBV5-6|TRBJ2-7
TGTGCCAGCAGTTGGACAGGGGTGTACGAGCAGTACTTC
CASSWTGVYEQYF
>NA|15|NA|TRBV19|TRBJ2-6
TGTGCCAGTAGCAAAACAGGATCTGGGGCCAACGTCCTGACTTTC
CASSKTGSGANVLTF
>NA|16|NA|TRBV5-5|TRBJ2-7
TGTGCCAGCAGCTTTATATCCCAGGGTTCGGTCTACGAGCAGTACTTC
CASSFISQGSVYEQYF
>NA|15|TRBD2|TRBV7-9|TRBJ2-3
TGTGCCAGCAGCTTGGAGGGACTAGCGGGGGATACGCAGTATTTT
CASSLEGLAGDTQYF
>medium-sized|19|TRBD2|TRBV6-2/TRBV6-3|TRBJ2-1
TGTGCCAGCAGTTACCCCGGGACTAGCGGGGGGGCATCCTACAATGAGCAGTTCTTC
CASSYPGTSGGASYNEQFF
>NA|19|NA|TRBV21-1|TRBJ2-6
NA
CASSRVKYRCYSGANVLTF
>NA|16|TRBD2|TRBV19|TRBJ2-3
TGTGCCAGTACGAGCACTAGCGGGGGGGCGGTAGATACGCAGTATTTT
CASTSTSGGAVDTQYF
>NA|13|NA|TRBV19|TRBJ1-1
TGTGCCAGTACCGAGGGTCGGGACACTGAAGCTTTCTTT
CASTEGRDTEAFF
>NA|14|TRBD1|TRBV5-5|TRBJ2-7
TGTGCCAGCAGCTTCACGGGACAGGATCGCGAGCAGTACTTC
CASSFTGQDREQYF
>NA|16|NA|TRBV4-2|TRBJ2-1
TGTGCCAGCAGCCAAGGGGGTCGGGGGGCGAACAATGAGCAGTTCTTC
CASSQGGRGANNEQFF
>NA|17|NA|TRBV3-1/TRBV3-2|TRBJ1-1
TGTGCCAGCAGCCAAGAGCTGACAGGATTTATTGAAGCTGAAGCTTTCTTT
CASSQELTGFIEAEAFF
>NA|10|NA|TRBV20-1|TRBJ1-1
TGCAGTGCTCGGACGGGGATGGTTTTCTTT
CSARTGMVFF
>NA|14|TRBD1|TRBV6-5|TRBJ1-1
TGTGCCAGCAGTTACTACAGGGGATACACTGAAGCTTTCTTT
CASSYYRGYTEAFF
>NA|12|TRBD1|TRBV29-1|TRBJ1-2
TGCAGCGCCTCGACAGGGGAAGGTGGCTACACCTTC
CSASTGEGGYTF
>NA|19|TRBD1|TRBV10-3|TRBJ1-3
TGTGCCATCAGCTCCGGGACAGGGATTGGTACAAGCTCTGGAAACACCATATATTTT
CAISSGTGIGTSSGNTIYF
>once|13|NA|TRBV5-4|TRBJ2-5
TGTGCCAGCAGCCCCGGACAGCAAGAGACCCAGTACTTC
CASSPGQQETQYF
>NA|15|NA|TRBV5-8|TRBJ2-6
TGTGCCAGCAGCATAAAGAGCTCTGGGGCCAACGTCCTGACTTTC
CASSIKSSGANVLTF
>NA|16|TRBD1|TRBV6-1|TRBJ2-7
TGTGCCAGCAGTGGGGGGCGGGACAGGGGTAATTACGAGCAGTACTTC
CASSGGRDRGNYEQYF
>once|17|NA|TRBV3-1/TRBV3-2|TRBJ2-6
TGTGCCAGCAGCCAAACAACACCGGGTTCTGGGGCCAACGTCCTGACTTTC
CASSQTTPGSGANVLTF
>once|14|TRBD1|TRBV13|TRBJ1-2
TGTGCCAGCAGCCCCCCGGGACAGTTTAATGGCTACACCTTC
CASSPPGQFNGYTF
>NA|20|TRBD2|TRBV5-1|TRBJ2-3
TGCGCCAGCAGCTTGGCCTCCCGGGCCCGTAGCGGGGGAAGCACAGATACGCAGTATTTT
CASSLASRARSGGSTDTQYF
>NA|13|NA|TRBV7-2|TRBJ2-5
TGTGCCAGCAGCTTTCTAGCCCAAGAGACCCAGTACTTC
CASSFLAQETQYF
>NA|19|NA|TRBV21-1|TRBJ2-1
TGTGCCAGCAGCAAACGGGGGGCAATGGGCCTTACATTGAACAATGAGCAGTTCTTC
CASSKRGAMGLTLNNEQFF
>NA|15|NA|TRBV21-1|TRBJ2-2
TGTGCCAGCAGGCGCGGGGGATCGAACACCGGGGAGCTGTTTTTT
CASRRGGSNTGELFF
>NA|14|NA|TRBV3-1/TRBV3-2|TRBJ2-5
TGTGCCAGCAGCGACTCCGGGGTATGGGAGACCCAGTACTTC
CASSDSGVWETQYF
>NA|13|NA|TRBV5-6|TRBJ1-2
TGTGCCAGCAGCTCCGGGGCTAACTATGGCTACACCTTC
CASSSGANYGYTF